This T cell receptor beta chain came from a study of T cells expressing NK-cell markers. As for the study in general: Underlying the TCR beta repertoires were sorted CD3+CD56+NKG2C+, CD3+CD56+NKG2C- and CD3+CD56-NKG2C+ T cells. Study-wide points: For about 6 donors, the dominant NKG2C+ clonotypes made up roughly 1.0-7.0% of their CD8+ T cells. Similarly, these clonotypes led the CD3+CD56-NKG2C+ fraction as well in several donors.

TCRdb reprocessed the 5' RACE reads; each CDR3 protein has one entry and no DNA is given. The sample table includes 500,000 to 700,000 distinct CDR3 sequences. Comments on this clonotype: The antigen remains undetermined.

CDR1 is MNHNS and CDR2 is SASEGT in the germline V gene. CDR3 length: 15 residues. This TCR was recovered from a man between 18 and 35 years old in good health. The sample taken for sequencing was blood T cells: a sorted CD56 or NKG2C T cell subset, CD4+ or CD8+ T cells, or bulk PBMC T cells (not recorded which). This chain joins TRBV6-1 and TRBJ2-3; TCRdb indicates TRBD2, and absent DNA this call remains unverified. CDR3: CASRVTSRSTDTQYF.